These 4 T cell receptor beta chains were sequenced from one sample in a study of tumor-infiltrating lymphocytes in primary liver carcinoma. The study extracted blood RNA from unsorted whole blood and also extracted germline DNA. TCR beta cDNA was prepared out of about 510 ng total RNA by means of a constant-region primer. Construction of TCR beta libraries relied on three successive nested multiplex PCR rounds employing slightly modified ARM-PCR. The two initial PCR rounds, approximately 10 cycles each, used TRBV1-TRBV30 forward and C-beta reverse primers. TCRdb itself ran the multiplex PCR reads through MiXCR, one entry per CDR3 protein. The top ten clones hold approximately 9.4% of a sample with approximately 300,000 distinct CDR3 sequences, about 60% of them seen once. Source material: peripheral blood. These receptors all stem from a man between 35 and 55 years old with primary liver carcinoma and hepatitis B virus infection.

The sample holds many counts of this clonotype. The V gene is TRBV12-3 or TRBV12-4, the J gene TRBJ1-6, with D perhaps matching TRBD1 (6 bases). V lost 4 bases and J lost 5, with 15 bases in between. The CDR3 loop spans 16 amino acids. DNA for the CDR3: TGTGCCAGCAGTTCTCAGATGGACAGAGATAATTCACCCCTCCACTTT. This sequence encodes CASSSQMDRDNSPLHF.

The chain couples TRBV10-3 to TRBJ2-1, with 10 nucleotides matching TRBD1. Trimming at V came to 7 bases and at J to 4 bases, leaving 10 bases not matched to a gene. The CDR3 is 16 amino acids. Germline values: CDR1 ENHRY, CDR2 SYGVKD. CDR3 nucleotides: TGTGCCATCAATGTGGACAGGGGGGTCCTATACAATGAGCAGTTCTTC. Protein: CAINVDRGVLYNEQFF.

Comment on this clonotype: Since no conserved phenylalanine or tryptophan closes the CDR3, a read error is the likely cause. The chain is built from TRBV6-5 and TRBJ2-3, with D possibly being TRBD1 or TRBD2 (5 bases each). The germline V gene encodes CDR1 MNHEY and CDR2 SVGAGI. Trimming took 6 bases from V and 8 from J, leaving 15 bases between them. This CDR3 contains 13 residues. This chain's CDR3 is CASSDGPGATQYY. The CDR3 bases are TGTGCCAGCAGCGACGGCCCCGGGGCTACGCAGTATTAT.

In regard to this clonotype: This may arise from a read error, as a much more abundant clone is one base away. The CDR3 carries no conserved terminal phenylalanine or tryptophan, so it likely arises from a read error. The rearrangement uses TRBV12-3 or TRBV12-4 and TRBJ2-1; 10 nucleotides agree with TRBD2. The CDR3 is made up of 15 amino acids. Unmatched junction bases numbered 7, after V lost 3 bases and J lost 8 bases. DNA for the CDR3: TGTGCCAGCAGTTTGTCGCTAGCGGGAGAGGATGAGCAGTTCTCC. It specifies CASSLSLAGEDEQFS.